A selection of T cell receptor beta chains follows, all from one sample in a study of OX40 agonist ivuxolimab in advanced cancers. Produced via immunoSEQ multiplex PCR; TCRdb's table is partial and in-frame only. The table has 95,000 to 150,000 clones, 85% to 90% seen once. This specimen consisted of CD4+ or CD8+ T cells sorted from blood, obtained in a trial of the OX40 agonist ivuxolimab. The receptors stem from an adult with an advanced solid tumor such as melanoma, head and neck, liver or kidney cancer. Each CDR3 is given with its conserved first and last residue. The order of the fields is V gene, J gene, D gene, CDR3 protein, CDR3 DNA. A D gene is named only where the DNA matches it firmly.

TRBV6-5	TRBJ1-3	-	CASRPDSYSGNTIYF	TGTGCCAGCAGACCCGACAGCTACTCTGGAAACACCATATATTTT
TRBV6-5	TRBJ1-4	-	CASRLGPRSGEKLFF	TGTGCCAGCAGACTCGGGCCACGGTCAGGAGAAAAACTGTTTTTT
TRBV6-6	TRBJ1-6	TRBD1	CASSPGTGGSPLHF	TGTGCCAGCAGCCCCGGGACAGGGGGGTCACCCCTCCACTTT
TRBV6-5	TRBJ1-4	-	CASRGSLEKLFF	TGTGCCAGCAGGGGTTCCCTTGAAAAACTGTTTTTT
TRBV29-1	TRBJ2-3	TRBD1	CSGTRGLDTDTQYF	TGCAGCGGAACCAGGGGGTTGGACACAGATACGCAGTATTTT
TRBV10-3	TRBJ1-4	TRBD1	CAIRGTVDEKLFF	TGTGCCATCAGGGGGACAGTGGATGAAAAACTGTTTTTT
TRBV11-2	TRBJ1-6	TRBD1	CASSPGTVNSPLHF	TGTGCCAGCAGCCCCGGGACAGTGAATTCACCCCTCCACTTT
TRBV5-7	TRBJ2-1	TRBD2	CASSLRGVDEQFF	TGTGCCAGCAGCCTGCGGGGGGTGGATGAGCAGTTCTTC
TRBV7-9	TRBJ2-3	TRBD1	CASKELGGSSTDTQYF	TGTGCCAGCAAGGAGTTAGGGGGCTCCAGCACAGATACGCAGTATTTT
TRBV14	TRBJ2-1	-	CASSQGQSYNEQFF	TGTGCCAGCAGCCAAGGTCAGTCCTACAATGAGCAGTTCTTC
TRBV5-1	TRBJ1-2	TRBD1	CASSFTGEYGYTF	TGCGCCAGCAGCTTTACAGGGGAATATGGCTACACCTTC
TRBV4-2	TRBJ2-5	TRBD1	CASSQEGNRGRETQYF	TGTGCCAGCAGCCAAGAGGGTAACAGGGGGCGAGAGACCCAGTACTTC
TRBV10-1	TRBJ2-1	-	CASKETGNNEQFF	TGCGCCAGCAAAGAAACAGGGAACAATGAGCAGTTCTTC
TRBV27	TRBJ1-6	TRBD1	CASSLLIRDRGSPLHF	TGTGCCAGCAGTTTATTGATTCGGGACAGGGGCTCACCCCTCCACTTT
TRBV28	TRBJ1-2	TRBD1	CASSFVPGGGGYTF	TGTGCCAGCAGTTTTGTCCCAGGGGGCGGTGGCTACACCTTC
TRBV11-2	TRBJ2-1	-	CASSRPTGTSSYNEQFF	TGTGCCAGCAGCCGTCCAACAGGGACGAGCTCCTACAATGAGCAGTTCTTC
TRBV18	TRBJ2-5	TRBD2	CASSPGLVRETQYF	TGTGCCAGCTCACCTGGACTAGTCAGGGAGACCCAGTACTTC
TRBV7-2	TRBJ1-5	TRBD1	CASSSDREQPQHF	TGTGCCAGCAGCTCGGACAGGGAACAGCCCCAGCATTTT
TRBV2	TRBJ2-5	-	CASSPQETQYF	TGTGCCAGCAGTCCCCAAGAGACCCAGTACTTC